The entry below describes one TCR beta chain. In the authors' methods: Nucleated cell counts were estimated from reference gene primer amplification. The method was immunoSEQ multiplex PCR; TCRdb's version includes in-frame clones alone and lacks a portion of them. V, J and clone size are taken as reported in that table, and D and trimming were inferred from the DNA itself. The data hold about 71,000 clones, with 82% observed a single time. This sample is drawn from a study of blood T cell repertoires in COVID-19. Background on the study: PBMCs, B-cell-depleted T cells, or T cells provided the cDNA or gDNA that made up the material.

From germline, CDR1 is SGHTS and CDR2 YDEGEE. CDR3 size: 17 residues. J lost 0 bases, V lost 4 bases, and 6 bases had no gene match. V usage is TRBV5-8 and J usage is TRBJ2-3; 12 bases line up with TRBD2. Sequencing was done on a sample of peripheral blood. This TCR was recovered from a woman of 80 years or more with acute or convalescent COVID-19. The CDR3 sequence: CASSRGLAGPSTDTQYF. The CDR3 DNA is TGTGCCAGCAGCAGGGGACTAGCGGGCCCTAGCACAGATACGCAGTATTTT.